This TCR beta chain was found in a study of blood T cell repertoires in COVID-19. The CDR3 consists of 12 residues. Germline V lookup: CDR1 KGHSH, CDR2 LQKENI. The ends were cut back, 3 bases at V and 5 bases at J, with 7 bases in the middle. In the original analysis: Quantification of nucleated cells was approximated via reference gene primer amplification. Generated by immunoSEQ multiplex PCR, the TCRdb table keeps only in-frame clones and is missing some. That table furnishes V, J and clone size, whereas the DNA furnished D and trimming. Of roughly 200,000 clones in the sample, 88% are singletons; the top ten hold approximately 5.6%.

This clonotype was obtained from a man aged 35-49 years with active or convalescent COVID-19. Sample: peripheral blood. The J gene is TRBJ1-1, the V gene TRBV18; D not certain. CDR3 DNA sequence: TGTGCCAGCTCACCTTCCGGGACTGAAGCTTTCTTT. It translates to CASSPSGTEAFF.